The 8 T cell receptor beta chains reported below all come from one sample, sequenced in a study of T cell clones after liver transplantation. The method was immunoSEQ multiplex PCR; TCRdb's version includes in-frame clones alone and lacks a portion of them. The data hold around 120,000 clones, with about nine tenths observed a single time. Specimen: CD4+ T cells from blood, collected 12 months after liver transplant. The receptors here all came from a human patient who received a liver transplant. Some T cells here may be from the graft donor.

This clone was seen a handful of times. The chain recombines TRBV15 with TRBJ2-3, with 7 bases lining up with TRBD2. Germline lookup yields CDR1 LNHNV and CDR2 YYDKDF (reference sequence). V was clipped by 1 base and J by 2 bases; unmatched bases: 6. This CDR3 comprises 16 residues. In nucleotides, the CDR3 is TGTGCCACCAGCAGAGTACTCGCGGGAGTCACAGATACGCAGTATTTT. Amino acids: CATSRVLAGVTDTQYF.

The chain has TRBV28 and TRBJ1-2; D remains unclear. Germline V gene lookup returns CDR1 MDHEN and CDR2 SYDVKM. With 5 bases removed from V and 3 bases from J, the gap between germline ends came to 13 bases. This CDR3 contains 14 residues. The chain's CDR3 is CASSPSDPDYGYTF. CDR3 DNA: TGTGCCAGCAGTCCCTCAGACCCGGACTATGGCTACACCTTC.

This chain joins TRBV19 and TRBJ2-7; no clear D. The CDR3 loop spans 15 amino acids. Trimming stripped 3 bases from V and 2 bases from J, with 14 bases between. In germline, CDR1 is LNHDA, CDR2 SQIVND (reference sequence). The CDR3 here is CASSIGKAETYEQYF. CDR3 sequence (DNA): TGTGCCAGTAGTATCGGTAAGGCGGAAACCTACGAGCAGTACTTC. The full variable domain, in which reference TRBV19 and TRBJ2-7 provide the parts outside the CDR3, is DGGITQSPKYLFRKEGQNVTLSCEQNLNHDAMYWYRQDPGQGLRLIYYSQIVNDFQKGDIAEGYSVSREKKESFPLTVTSAQKNPTAFYLCASSIGKAETYEQYFGPGTRLTVT.

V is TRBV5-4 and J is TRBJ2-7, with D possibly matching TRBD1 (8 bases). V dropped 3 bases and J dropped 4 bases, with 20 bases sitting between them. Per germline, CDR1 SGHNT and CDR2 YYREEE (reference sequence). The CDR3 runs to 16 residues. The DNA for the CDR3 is TGTGCCAGCAGCTCTCGGACAGGGAGGGGACTTTACGAGCAGTACTTC. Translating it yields CASSSRTGRGLYEQYF. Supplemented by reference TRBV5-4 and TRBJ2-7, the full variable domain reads ETGVTQSPTHLIKTRGQQVTLRCSSQSGHNTVSWYQQALGQGPQFIFQYYREEENGRGNFPPRFSGLQFPNYSSELNVNALELDDSALYLCASSSRTGRGLYEQYFGPGTRLTVT.

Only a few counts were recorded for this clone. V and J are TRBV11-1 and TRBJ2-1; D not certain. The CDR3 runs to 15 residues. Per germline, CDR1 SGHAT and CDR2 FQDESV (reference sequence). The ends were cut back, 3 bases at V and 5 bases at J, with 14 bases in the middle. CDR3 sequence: CASSFLSAVNNEQFF. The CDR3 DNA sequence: TGTGCCAGCAGCTTCCTTTCGGCGGTCAACAATGAGCAGTTCTTC.

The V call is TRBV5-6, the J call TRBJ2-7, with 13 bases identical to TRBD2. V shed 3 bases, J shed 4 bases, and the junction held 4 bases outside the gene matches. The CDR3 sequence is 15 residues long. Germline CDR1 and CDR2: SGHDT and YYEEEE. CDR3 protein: CASSYTSGRAYEQYF. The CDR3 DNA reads TGTGCCAGCAGCTATACTAGCGGGAGGGCTTACGAGCAGTACTTC.

The CDR3 spells CASSLDRGHEQFF. CDR3 DNA sequence: TGCGCCAGCAGCCTGGACAGGGGGCATGAGCAGTTCTTC. The J gene is TRBJ2-1, the V gene TRBV5-1; 11 positions match TRBD1. The trim removed 4 bases at V and 8 bases at J, leaving 2 bases unmatched. The length of the CDR3 is 13 residues. Germline CDR1 is SGHRS and CDR2 is YFSETQ.

CDR3 region: CASSKEEDRENTEAFF. As DNA, the CDR3 is TGTGCCAGCAGCAAAGAGGAGGACAGGGAGAACACTGAAGCTTTCTTT. The chain is built from TRBV21-1 and TRBJ1-1; TRBD1, the table's D call, lacks a check against the DNA. TRBV21-1 is annotated as a pseudogene. The CDR3 is made up of 16 amino acids.